The clone carrying this T cell receptor beta chain occurred once. Antigen unknown. Germline V CDR1 and CDR2: MDHEN, SYDVKM. The CDR3 has 15 residues. Losses at the gene ends were 4 bases for V and 1 base for J; bases not matched to a gene: 5. Measured with immunoSEQ multiplex PCR; TCRdb has only the in-frame clones, and not every one. The sample records about 12,000 clones, roughly 90% being singletons. The entry originates in a study of lymphopenia after photon versus proton radiotherapy. Study-level points and caveats: Post-nadir diversity loss with photons came from oligoclonal expansion, particularly CD8+ Temra cells.

The J gene is TRBJ2-5, the V gene TRBV28; 8 positions agree with TRBD1. Material: peripheral blood, obtained from a patient treated with proton-based radiotherapy. The receptor's source is a man aged 55 to 70 with pancreatic cancer. CDR3 DNA: TGTGCCAGCAGTTGGGGGGACAGGAGCCAAGAGACCCAGTACTTC. Translation gives CASSWGDRSQETQYF.